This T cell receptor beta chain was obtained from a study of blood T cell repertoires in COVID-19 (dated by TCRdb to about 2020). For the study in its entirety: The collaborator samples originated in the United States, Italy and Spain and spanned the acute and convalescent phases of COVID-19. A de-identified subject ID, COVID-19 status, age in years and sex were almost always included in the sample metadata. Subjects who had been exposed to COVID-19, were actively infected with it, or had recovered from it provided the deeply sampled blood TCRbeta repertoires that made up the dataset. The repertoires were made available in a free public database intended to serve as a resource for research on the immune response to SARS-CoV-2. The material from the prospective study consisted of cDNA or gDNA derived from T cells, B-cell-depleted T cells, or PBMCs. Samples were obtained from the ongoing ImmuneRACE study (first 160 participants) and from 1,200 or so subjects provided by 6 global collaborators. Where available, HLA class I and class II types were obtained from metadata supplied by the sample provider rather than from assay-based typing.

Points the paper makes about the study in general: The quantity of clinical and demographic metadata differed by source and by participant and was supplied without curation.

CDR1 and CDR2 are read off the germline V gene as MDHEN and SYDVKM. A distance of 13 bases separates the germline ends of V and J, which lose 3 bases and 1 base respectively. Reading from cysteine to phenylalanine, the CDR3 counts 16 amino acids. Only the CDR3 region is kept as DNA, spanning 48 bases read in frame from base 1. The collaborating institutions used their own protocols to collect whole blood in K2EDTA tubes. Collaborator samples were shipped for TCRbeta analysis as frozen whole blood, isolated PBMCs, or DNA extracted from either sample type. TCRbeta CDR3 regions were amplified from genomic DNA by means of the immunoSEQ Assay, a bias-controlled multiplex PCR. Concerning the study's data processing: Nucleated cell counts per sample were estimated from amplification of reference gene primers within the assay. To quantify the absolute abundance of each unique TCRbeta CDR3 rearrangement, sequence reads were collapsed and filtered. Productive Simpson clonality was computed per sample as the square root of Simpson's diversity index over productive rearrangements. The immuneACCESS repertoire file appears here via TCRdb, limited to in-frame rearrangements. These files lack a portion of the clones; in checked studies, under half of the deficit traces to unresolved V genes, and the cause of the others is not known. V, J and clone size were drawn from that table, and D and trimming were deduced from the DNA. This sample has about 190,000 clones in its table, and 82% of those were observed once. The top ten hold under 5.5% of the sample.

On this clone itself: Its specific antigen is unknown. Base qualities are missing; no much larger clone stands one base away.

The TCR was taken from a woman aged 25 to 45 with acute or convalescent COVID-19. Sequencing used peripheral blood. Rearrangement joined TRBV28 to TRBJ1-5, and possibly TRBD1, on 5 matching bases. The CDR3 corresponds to CASSLRRQSSNQPQHF. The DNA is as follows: TGTGCCAGCAGTTTGAGACGACAGTCCAGCAATCAGCCCCAGCATTTT. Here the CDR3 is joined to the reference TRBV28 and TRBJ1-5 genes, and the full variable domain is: DVKVTQSSRYLVKRTGEKVFLECVQDMDHENMFWYRQDPGLGLRLIYFSYDVKMKEKGDIPEGYSVSREKKERFSLILESASTNQTSMYLCASSLRRQSSNQPQHFGDGTRLSIL.